The T cell receptor beta chain described here comes from a study of graft-versus-host responses after intestinal transplantation. About the study: Recipients were given multivisceral, liver-intestinal, or isolated intestinal transplants. Each recipient received anti-thymocyte globulin induction, then tacrolimus and steroids for two to three years. Overall study findings and caveats: Recipient marrow contained GvH clones, some of which appeared first in ileum or blood. Early after transplant, HvG clones declined as circulating GvH clones peaked.

This table comes from immunoSEQ multiplex PCR, and its TCRdb copy is limited to in-frame clones, with some not included. The sample contains roughly 53,000 clones, less than 95% of which appear only once. Remarks on this clone: The antigen is not known. One junction end does not reproduce the germline sequence, and a read error may be involved.

CDR1 and CDR2 from the germline V gene are DFQATT and SNEGSKA (reference sequence). This CDR3 spans 11 amino acids. The V gene is TRBV20-1, the J gene TRBJ2-3, with D perhaps matching TRBD1 or TRBD2 (6 bases each). The source material was PBMCs, sampled nearly 670 days after intestinal transplant. This receptor was obtained from a human patient who received an intestinal transplant, so some T cells may come from the graft donor. CDR3 nucleotides: TGCAGTGCAGTACTACAGGGACTTCGGTGGTTT. Protein: CSAVLQGLRWF.